Below are 15 T cell receptor beta chains sequenced from a single sample in a study of sequential checkpoint blockade in melanoma. Treatment denoted: randomized to nivolumab then ipilimumab (arm A) or the reverse (arm B). Only in-frame clones appear in the TCRdb table, and some are missing; sequencing was by immunoSEQ multiplex PCR. The profile shows 20,000 or so clones, approximately 70% of them singletons. Sequenced here: CD8+ T cells sorted from blood (inferred from file names), sampled from a patient given nivolumab and ipilimumab in sequence. The receptor source for this set is a human donor with melanoma.

This clone was observed a single time. The chain joins TRBV27 to TRBJ2-7; TRBD2 agrees at 9 bases. CDR1 and CDR2 (germline): MNHEY, SMNVEV (reference sequence). This CDR3 spans 14 amino acids. With 1 base clipped from V and 6 bases from J, the junction kept 4 bases outside the gene matches. CDR3 sequence: CASSLLAGVSEQYF. The CDR3 DNA reads TGTGCCAGCAGTTTATTAGCGGGAGTTTCCGAGCAGTACTTC.

The chain has TRBV9 and TRBJ1-2, with TRBD1 matching over 8 bases. V lost 3 bases and J lost 2; bases outside the gene matches: 12. Germline V gene lookup returns CDR1 SGDLS and CDR2 YYNGEE. This CDR3 has 17 amino acids. The CDR3 loop reads CASSGTGGRVGNYGYTF. The DNA for the CDR3 is TGTGCCAGCAGCGGAACAGGGGGACGGGTGGGAAACTATGGCTACACCTTC.

V usage is TRBV5-1 and J usage is TRBJ2-7; 7 nucleotides align to TRBD2. The length of the CDR3 is 13 residues. V lost 7 bases and J lost 2; bases outside the gene matches: 6. CDR1 and CDR2 from the germline V gene are SGHRS and YFSETQ. The CDR3 here is CASAGLVAYEQYF. In DNA, the CDR3 is TGCGCCAGCGCAGGACTAGTGGCCTACGAGCAGTACTTC.

The CDR3, as DNA: TGTGCCAGCTCACCAGGGGGCACCCAGAGCTCCTACAATGAGCAGTTCTTC. Its protein is CASSPGGTQSSYNEQFF. The rearrangement uses TRBV18 and TRBJ2-1; D possibly corresponds to TRBD1 (6 bases). Trimming removed 2 bases at V and 0 bases at J, with 14 bases between. Germline CDR1 and CDR2: KGHSH and LQKENI. This CDR3 is 17 amino acids long.

This clone was seen more than once but under ten times. V and J are TRBV6-4 and TRBJ2-2, with D uncertain. CDR3 size: 13 residues. Trimming removed 2 bases from V and 4 bases from J, with 5 bases in between. Per the germline V gene, CDR1 is MRHNA and CDR2 is SNTAGT. In DNA, the CDR3 is TGTGCCAGCAGTGACACCAGCACCGGGGAGCTGTTTTTT. Protein: CASSDTSTGELFF.

J is TRBJ1-2 and V is TRBV9, with D maybe TRBD1 (6 bases). CDR1 and CDR2 from the germline V gene are SGDLS and YYNGEE. The CDR3 is 13 amino acids. V was shortened by 3 bases and J by 4 bases, with 10 bases between the two germline ends. CDR3 sequence: CASSAGTRYGYTF. As DNA, the CDR3 is TGTGCCAGCAGCGCCGGGACACGCTATGGCTACACCTTC.

The chain links TRBV6-1 to TRBJ2-7, with 7 bases that match TRBD1. CDR1 is MNHNS and CDR2 is SASEGT in the germline V gene. The CDR3 length is 13 residues. After removal of 8 bases from V and 5 bases from J, the junction contained 9 bases not matched to a gene. The CDR3 nucleotides read TGTGCCAGCTGTGGGACAGTTGAAAACGAGCAGTACTTC. This gives the protein CASCGTVENEQYF.

V is TRBV2 and J is TRBJ2-6; D call uncertain. This CDR3 has 15 residues. CDR1 is SNHLY and CDR2 is FYNNEI in the germline V gene. The V gene lost 3 bases and the J gene lost 0 bases, with 6 bases spanning the gap. CDR3 coding DNA: TGTGCCAGCAGTGACCTAGACTCTGGGGCCAACGTCCTGACTTTC. Translation: CASSDLDSGANVLTF.

This chain uses TRBV11-2 with TRBJ2-7; D perhaps matches TRBD1 (6 bases). With 1 base removed from V and 6 bases from J, the gap between germline ends came to 16 bases. The CDR3 is 15 residues long. CDR1 is SGHAT and CDR2 is FQNNGV in the germline V gene. The CDR3 here is CASSLGQSWGLEQYF. Written as DNA, the CDR3 is TGTGCCAGCAGCTTAGGGCAGTCATGGGGGCTCGAGCAGTACTTC.

The rearrangement joins TRBV4-1 to TRBJ1-2, with unresolved D. CDR3 length: 15 amino acids. From germline, CDR1 is MGHRA and CDR2 YSYEKL. V was trimmed by 3 bases and J by 4 bases, leaving 15 bases between them. CDR3 nucleotide sequence: TGCGCCAGCAGCCAGGATCCCGGGAGCCTCTATGGCTACACCTTC. It specifies CASSQDPGSLYGYTF.

This clone has only a few counts. The chain carries TRBV11-2 and TRBJ2-7, with TRBD2 as a possible D gene (5 bases). This CDR3 has 16 residues. V dropped 0 bases and J dropped 2 bases, with 14 bases sitting between them. From germline, CDR1 is SGHAT and CDR2 FQNNGV. The CDR3 sequence: CASSLDRAGGTYEQYF. The CDR3 coding sequence is TGTGCCAGCAGCTTAGATCGGGCCGGAGGCACCTACGAGCAGTACTTC.

The chain combines TRBV9 with TRBJ2-1; TRBD2 might be the D (6 bases). The germline gives CDR1 SGDLS, CDR2 YYNGEE. V gave up 4 bases and J gave up 7 bases, with 15 bases separating them. This CDR3 has 14 residues. For the CDR3, the DNA is TGTGCCAGCAGCCTTGTGGGCGGGAAAAATGAGCAGTTCTTC. This translates into CASSLVGGKNEQFF.

This chain uses TRBV4-1 with TRBJ2-3, with 12 bases that match TRBD2. Germline assignment: CDR1 MGHRA and CDR2 YSYEKL. The trim removed 4 bases at V and 2 bases at J, leaving 7 bases unmatched. The CDR3 has 17 amino acids. CDR3 coding DNA: TGCGCCAGCAGCCTCCGAGGACTAGCGGGGTCCACAGATACGCAGTATTTT. This translates into CASSLRGLAGSTDTQYF.

The chain links TRBV7-9 to TRBJ1-1; possible D gene TRBD1, 5 bases. The CDR3 loop spans 16 amino acids. Trimming removed 3 bases at V and 1 base at J, with 15 bases between. CDR1 and CDR2 (germline): SEHNR, FQNEAQ (reference sequence). This CDR3 reads CASSLRRGPSNTEAFF. CDR3 nucleotides: TGTGCCAGCAGCTTGAGAAGGGGCCCCTCGAACACTGAAGCTTTCTTT.

V and J are TRBV28 and TRBJ1-4, with D possibly being TRBD1 (5 bases). V was cut by 3 bases and J by 3 bases, with 20 bases left in between. Germline lookup yields CDR1 MDHEN and CDR2 SYDVKM. This CDR3 has 18 amino acids. The CDR3, as DNA: TGTGCCAGCAGTTTTAGCCCAGGGATAGGATCACCTAATGAAAAACTGTTTTTT. As protein: CASSFSPGIGSPNEKLFF.